This T cell receptor (beta chain) was observed in a study of T cell responses to AZD1222 COVID-19 vaccine. Points from the study as a whole: The breadth and depth of Spike-specific TCRs increased once two AZD1222 doses had been given. Seropositive AZD1222 recipients at baseline numbered only five or six. Reportedly, nearly half of unique spike TCRs recognized epitopes outside B.1.351/B.1.1.7 mutations.

A remark on this clone: Antigen specificity is unknown.

Looked up from germline, CDR1 is SQVTM and CDR2 is ANQGSEA. The CDR3 is made up of 13 amino acids. Between the trimmed V and J ends, which lost 2 bases and 3 bases, there was a span of 10 bases. Clones were read by immunoSEQ multiplex PCR, and TCRdb kept only the in-frame ones, dropping some. The sample has about 110,000 clones, roughly nine tenths seen once. The V gene is TRBV29-1, the J gene TRBJ1-2; D not certain. This receptor was obtained from an adult who received the AZD1222 COVID-19 vaccine. The sample here was peripheral blood, taken 28 days after the second AZD1222 dose. DNA of the CDR3: TGCAGCGTTGAACAGGTCTCCTACTATGGCTACACCTTC. It codes for CSVEQVSYYGYTF.